This record covers a single TCR beta chain. These data come from a study of neoadjuvant nivolumab and ipilimumab in lung cancer. Produced via immunoSEQ multiplex PCR; TCRdb's table is partial and in-frame only. The sample lists 24,000 or so clones, 80% seen once, with under 8% in the top ten. CDR1 and CDR2 from the germline V gene are MNHEY and SVGAGI. Between the trimmed V and J ends, which lost 5 bases and 6 bases, there was a span of 12 bases. The CDR3 has 13 residues. The rearrangement uses TRBV6-5 and TRBJ2-3, with D tentatively TRBD1 (5 bases). This sequence was found in an adult with non-small cell lung cancer. The specimen comprised peripheral blood, sampled before neoadjuvant nivolumab, alone or with ipilimumab. CDR3 nucleotides: TGTGCCAGCAGTGCTGACAGTTCGGATACGCAGTATTTT. Its translation is CASSADSSDTQYF.